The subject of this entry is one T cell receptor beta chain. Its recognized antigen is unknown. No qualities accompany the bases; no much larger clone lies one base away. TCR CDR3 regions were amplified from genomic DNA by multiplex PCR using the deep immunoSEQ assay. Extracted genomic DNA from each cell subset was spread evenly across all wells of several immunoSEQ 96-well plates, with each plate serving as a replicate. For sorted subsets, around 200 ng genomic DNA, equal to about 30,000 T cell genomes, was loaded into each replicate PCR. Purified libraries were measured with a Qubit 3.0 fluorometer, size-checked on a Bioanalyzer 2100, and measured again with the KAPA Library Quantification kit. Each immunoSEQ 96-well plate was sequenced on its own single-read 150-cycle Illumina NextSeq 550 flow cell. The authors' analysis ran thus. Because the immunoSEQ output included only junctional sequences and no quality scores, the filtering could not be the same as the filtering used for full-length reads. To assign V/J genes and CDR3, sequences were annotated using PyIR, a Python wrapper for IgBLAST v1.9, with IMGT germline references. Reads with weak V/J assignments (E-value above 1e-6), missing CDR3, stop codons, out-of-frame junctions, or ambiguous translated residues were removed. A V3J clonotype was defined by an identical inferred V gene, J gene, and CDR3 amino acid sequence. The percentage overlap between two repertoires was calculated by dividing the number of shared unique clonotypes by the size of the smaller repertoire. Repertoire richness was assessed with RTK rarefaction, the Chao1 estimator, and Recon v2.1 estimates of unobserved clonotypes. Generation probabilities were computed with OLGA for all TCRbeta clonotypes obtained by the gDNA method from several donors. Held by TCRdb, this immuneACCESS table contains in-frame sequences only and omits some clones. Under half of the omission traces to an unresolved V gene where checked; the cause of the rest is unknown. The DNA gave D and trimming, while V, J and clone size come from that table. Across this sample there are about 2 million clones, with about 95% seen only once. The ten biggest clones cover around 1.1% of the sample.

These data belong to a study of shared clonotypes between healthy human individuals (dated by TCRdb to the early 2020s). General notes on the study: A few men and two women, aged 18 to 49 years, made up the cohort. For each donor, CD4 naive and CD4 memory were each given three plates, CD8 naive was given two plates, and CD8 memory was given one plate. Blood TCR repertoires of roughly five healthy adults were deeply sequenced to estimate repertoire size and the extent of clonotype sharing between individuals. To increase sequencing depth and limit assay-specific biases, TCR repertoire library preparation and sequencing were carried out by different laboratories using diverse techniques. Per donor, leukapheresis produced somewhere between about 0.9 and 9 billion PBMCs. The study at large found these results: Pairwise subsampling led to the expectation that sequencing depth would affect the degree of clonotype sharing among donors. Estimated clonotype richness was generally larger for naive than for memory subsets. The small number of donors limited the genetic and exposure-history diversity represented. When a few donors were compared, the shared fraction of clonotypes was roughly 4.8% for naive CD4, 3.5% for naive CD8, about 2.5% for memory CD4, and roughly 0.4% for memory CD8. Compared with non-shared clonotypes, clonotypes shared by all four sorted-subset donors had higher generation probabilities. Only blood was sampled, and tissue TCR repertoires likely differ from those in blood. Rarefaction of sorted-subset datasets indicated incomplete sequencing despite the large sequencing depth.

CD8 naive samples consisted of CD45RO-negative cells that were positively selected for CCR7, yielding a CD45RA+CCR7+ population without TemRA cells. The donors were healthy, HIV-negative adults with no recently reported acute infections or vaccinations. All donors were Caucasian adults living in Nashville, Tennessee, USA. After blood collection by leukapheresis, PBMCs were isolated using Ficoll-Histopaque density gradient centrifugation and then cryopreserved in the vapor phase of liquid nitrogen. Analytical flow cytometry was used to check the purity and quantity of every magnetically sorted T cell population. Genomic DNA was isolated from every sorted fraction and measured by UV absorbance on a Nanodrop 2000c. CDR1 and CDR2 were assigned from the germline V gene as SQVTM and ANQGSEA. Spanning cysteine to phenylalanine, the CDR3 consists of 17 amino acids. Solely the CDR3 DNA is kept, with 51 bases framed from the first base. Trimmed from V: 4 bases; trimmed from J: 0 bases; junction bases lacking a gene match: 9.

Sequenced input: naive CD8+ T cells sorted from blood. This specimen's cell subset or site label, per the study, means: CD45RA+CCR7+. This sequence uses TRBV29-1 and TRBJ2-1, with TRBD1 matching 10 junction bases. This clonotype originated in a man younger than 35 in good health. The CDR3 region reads CSVVGTGVSTSYNEQFF. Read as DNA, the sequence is TGCAGCGTTGTTGGGACAGGGGTTTCCACCTCCTACAATGAGCAGTTCTTC.